Below are 32 T cell receptor beta chains sequenced from a single sample in a study of blood T cell repertoires in COVID-19. Libraries were prepared by immunoSEQ multiplex PCR; TCRdb keeps only in-frame clonotypes and omits some of them. The repertoire consists of around 94,000 clones, with roughly 86% occurring once and the leading ten covering 7.5% to 10%. Material: peripheral blood. The receptors derive from a man in his forties or fifties with active or convalescent COVID-19.

The sample holds one count of this clone. Written as DNA, the CDR3 is TGTGCCAGCAGCTTGGCGGGGGGCCTGGGGGATGAGCAGTTCTTC. Its translation is CASSLAGGLGDEQFF. The chain recombines TRBV11-2 with TRBJ2-1; 8 bases line up with TRBD2. Germline trimming cut 3 bases from V and 8 bases from J; bases unmatched to any gene: 9. CDR1 is SGHAT and CDR2 is FQNNGV in the germline V gene. CDR3 length: 15 amino acids.

This sequence joins TRBV7-2 and TRBJ1-1; no clear D. Germline lookup yields CDR1 SGHTA and CDR2 FQGNSA. There are 15 residues in the CDR3. V was cut by 2 bases and J by 1 base, with 11 bases left in between. This CDR3 is CASSLMATPNTEAFF. The CDR3, as DNA: TGTGCCAGCAGCTTAATGGCAACCCCGAACACTGAAGCTTTCTTT.

The chain couples TRBV2 to TRBJ1-2; D uncertain. The CDR3 runs to 14 residues. Deletions cut 2 bases from V and 1 base from J, with 8 bases between. Per the germline V gene, CDR1 is SNHLY and CDR2 is FYNNEI. Here the CDR3 reads CASSETGINYGYTF. The DNA of the CDR3 is TGTGCCAGCAGTGAAACGGGTATTAACTATGGCTACACCTTC.

This chain links TRBV11-2 with TRBJ2-7; D gene uncertain. Per germline, CDR1 SGHAT and CDR2 FQNNGV. Trimming left V 3 bases short and J 5 bases short, with 5 bases between. This CDR3 contains 11 residues. CDR3 DNA sequence: TGTGCCAGCAGCTTTAGCAACGAGCAGTACTTC. Translation gives CASSFSNEQYF.

The chain combines TRBV4-1 with TRBJ2-7, with 12 bases lining up with TRBD2. CDR3 length equals 17 residues. With 3 bases clipped from V and 6 bases from J, the junction kept 12 bases outside the gene matches. In germline, CDR1 is MGHRA, CDR2 YSYEKL. The CDR3 loop reads CASSHSLAGGYGSEQYF. As DNA, the CDR3 is TGCGCCAGCAGCCACTCACTAGCGGGGGGCTATGGTAGCGAGCAGTACTTC.

The rearrangement uses TRBV15 and TRBJ2-1; possibly TRBD2 for D (7 bases). CDR1 and CDR2 (germline): LNHNV, YYDKDF (reference sequence). The CDR3 consists of 14 residues. V lost 0 bases to trimming and J lost 6 bases, with 9 bases between them. As DNA, the CDR3 is TGTGCCACCAGCAGAGAAGGGGGGGCCAATGAGCAGTTCTTC. Its translation: CATSREGGANEQFF.

This chain uses TRBV18 with TRBJ1-1, with 12 positions matching TRBD1. The length of the CDR3 is 16 residues. Germline V gene sequence: CDR1 KGHSH, CDR2 LQKENI. V lost 3 bases and J lost 8; bases outside the gene matches: 10. The CDR3 here is CASSPPSGTGGEEAFF. The CDR3 DNA reads as TGTGCCAGCTCACCGCCCTCCGGGACAGGGGGCGAGGAAGCTTTCTTT.

The J gene is TRBJ1-1, the V gene TRBV2; the match to TRBD1 covers 7 bases. CDR1 and CDR2 (germline): SNHLY, FYNNEI. The CDR3 has 13 amino acids. The V and J ends lost 7 bases and 5 bases, in that order; junction bases with no gene match: 7. CDR3 sequence (DNA): TGTGCCAGCAAGGAGGGGGCGAGGACTGAAGCTTTCTTT. As protein: CASKEGARTEAFF.

The chain uses TRBV7-2 and TRBJ2-7; tentatively, D is TRBD2 (6 bases). Germline CDR1 SGHTA, CDR2 FQGNSA. This CDR3 has 16 amino acids. The V end was cut by 3 bases, the J end by 2 bases, with 17 bases between. The CDR3 sequence: CASSLTGASLAYEQYF. DNA of the CDR3: TGTGCCAGCAGCTTGACGGGAGCGAGTCTAGCCTACGAGCAGTACTTC. Variable domain in full (rest from reference TRBV7-2 and TRBJ2-7): GAGVSQSPSNKVTEKGKDVELRCDPISGHTALYWYRQSLGQGLEFLIYFQGNSAPDKSGLPSDRFSAERTGGSVSTLTIQRTQQEDSAVYLCASSLTGASLAYEQYFGPGTRLTVT.

The rearrangement joins TRBV5-1 to TRBJ2-3, with a weak D call TRBD1 (5 bases). V gave up 7 bases and J gave up 5 bases, with 20 bases separating them. The CDR3 is 15 amino acids. Germline V gene data show CDR1 as SGHRS and CDR2 as YFSETQ. The CDR3 bases are TGCGCCAGCGAGCCCCGGTCAGGGCTGGGAGATACGCAGTATTTT. Protein sequence: CASEPRSGLGDTQYF.

The chain has TRBV10-1 and TRBJ2-1; D may be TRBD2 (5 bases). The CDR3 totals 16 residues. Trimming shortened V by 0 bases and J by 6 bases, and 15 bases separated the two germline ends. The V gene's germline CDR1 is WNHNN and CDR2 SYGVQD (reference sequence). CDR3 bases: TGCGCCAGCAGTGAGTCTCGCCTCGGGGTCGGCAATGAGCAGTTCTTC. Amino acid sequence: CASSESRLGVGNEQFF.

This chain connects TRBV19 to TRBJ1-1; 7 bases are shared with TRBD1. The V gene end was trimmed by 6 bases and the J gene end by 2 bases; junction bases not matched to a gene: 9. This CDR3 is 15 amino acids long. Germline V gene data show CDR1 as LNHDA and CDR2 as SQIVND (reference sequence). CDR3 in amino acids: CASRDRELFNTEAFF. In DNA, the CDR3 is TGTGCCAGTAGAGACAGGGAACTATTCAACACTGAAGCTTTCTTT.

The chain employs TRBV5-6 and TRBJ1-1; D ambiguous. The CDR3 is made up of 15 amino acids. Per germline, CDR1 SGHDT and CDR2 YYEEEE. V was shortened by 3 bases and J by 1 base, with 13 bases between the two germline ends. CDR3 nucleotides: TGTGCCAGCAGCTGGGGAGTTACTTCGAACACTGAAGCTTTCTTT. Residues: CASSWGVTSNTEAFF.

This chain uses TRBV12-3 or TRBV12-4 with TRBJ1-1; D is undetermined. This CDR3 region has 12 residues. Trimming shortened V by 3 bases and J by 5 bases, and 7 bases separated the two germline ends. This CDR3 reads CASSLGVTEAFF. Here the CDR3 DNA reads TGTGCCAGCAGTTTGGGAGTGACTGAAGCTTTCTTT.

The rearrangement links TRBV6-5 to TRBJ1-1, with a weak D call TRBD1 (5 bases). The CDR3 runs to 14 residues. CDR1 MNHEY and CDR2 SVGAGI come from the germline V gene. Trimming stripped 2 bases from V and 4 bases from J, with 11 bases between. This CDR3 reads CASSYPGRGTEAFF. The CDR3 coding sequence is TGTGCCAGCAGTTACCCGGGGAGGGGCACTGAAGCTTTCTTT.

J is TRBJ2-5 and V is TRBV7-9, with D tentatively TRBD2 (5 bases). The V and J ends lost 7 bases and 5 bases respectively, with 11 bases between them. Germline V gene data show CDR1 as SEHNR and CDR2 as FQNEAQ (reference sequence). The length of the CDR3 is 12 residues. This chain's CDR3 is CASTWEWETQYF. Written as DNA, the CDR3 is TGTGCCAGCACGTGGGAGTGGGAGACCCAGTACTTC. The full variable domain, its missing parts supplied by reference TRBV7-9 and TRBJ2-5, is DTGVSQNPRHKITKRGQNVTFRCDPISEHNRLYWYRQTLGQGPEFLTYFQNEAQLEKSRLLSDRFSAERPKGSFSTLEIQRTEQGDSAMYLCASTWEWETQYFGPGTRLLVL.

This chain connects TRBV18 to TRBJ1-4; maybe TRBD1 (6 bases). Trimming cost V 4 bases and J 0 bases, with 6 bases left between them. In germline, CDR1 is KGHSH, CDR2 LQKENI. The CDR3 runs to 14 residues. The CDR3 region is CASSQGATNEKLFF. The CDR3 DNA reads TGTGCCAGCTCACAGGGGGCAACTAATGAAAAACTGTTTTTT.

The chain combines TRBV11-2 with TRBJ2-3; TRBD2 aligns across 7 bases. V was pared by 8 bases and J by 4 bases, with 9 bases of the junction left unmatched. This CDR3 region has 14 residues. Germline-derived CDR1 and CDR2 are SGHAT and FQNNGV. The CDR3 loop reads CASGMSGAADTQYF. The CDR3 nucleotides are TGTGCCAGCGGGATGAGCGGGGCGGCAGATACGCAGTATTTT.

The chain combines TRBV12-3 or TRBV12-4 with TRBJ1-2; D unclear. Trimming removed 3 bases at V and 7 bases at J, with 9 bases between. The CDR3 has 12 amino acids. Here the CDR3 reads CASSFYRSGYTF. The CDR3 DNA reads as TGTGCCAGCAGTTTCTATCGGTCTGGCTACACCTTC.

V gene TRBV9 combines with J gene TRBJ2-5, with 7 bases aligning to TRBD1. The CDR3 loop spans 12 amino acids. V trimming: 3 bases; J trimming: 13 bases; junction bases outside the gene matches: 9. From germline, CDR1 is SGDLS and CDR2 YYNGEE. The CDR3 protein is CASSASPGQRYF. The DNA for the CDR3 is TGTGCCAGCAGCGCCTCCCCGGGACAGCGGTACTTC.

The V and J genes are TRBV5-6 and TRBJ1-6; D ambiguous. This CDR3 has 16 residues. The V gene's germline CDR1 is SGHDT and CDR2 YYEEEE. The V and J ends lost 1 base and 7 bases respectively, with 15 bases between them. This CDR3 reads CASSLLSGSNNSPLHF. CDR3 coding DNA: TGTGCCAGCAGCTTGCTTTCGGGGAGCAACAATTCACCCCTCCACTTT.

The chain combines TRBV18 with TRBJ1-2; 7 bases are shared with TRBD1. The CDR3 consists of 13 residues. Looked up from germline, CDR1 is KGHSH and CDR2 is LQKENI. V lost 3 bases to trimming and J lost 8 bases; unmatched junction nucleotides: 6. CDR3 nucleotides: TGTGCCAGCTCACCGGACGACAGGGTAGGCTACACCTTC. This translates into CASSPDDRVGYTF.

V usage is TRBV4-2 and J usage is TRBJ1-4; TRBD1 matches 9 bases. Trimming took 1 base from V and 5 from J; bases not matched to a gene: 5. CDR1 is LGHNA and CDR2 is YNFKEQ in the germline V gene. The length of the CDR3 is 16 residues. For the CDR3, the DNA is TGTGCCAGCAGCCAAGGACAGACAGGGGGGAATGAAAAACTGTTTTTT. It translates to CASSQGQTGGNEKLFF.

The chain couples TRBV7-3 to TRBJ2-1; D is unresolved. The V gene's germline CDR1 is SGHTA and CDR2 FQGTGA. Trimming cost V 5 bases and J 5 bases, with 7 bases left between them. CDR3 size: 12 residues. The CDR3 loop is CASSLQNNEQFF. As DNA, the CDR3 is TGTGCCAGCAGCCTACAGAACAATGAGCAGTTCTTC. Drawing the rest from reference TRBV7-3 and TRBJ2-1, the complete variable domain is GAGVSQTPSNKVTEKGKYVELRCDPISGHTALYWYRQSLGQGPEFLIYFQGTGAADDSGLPNDRFFAVRPEGSVSTLKIQRTERGDSAVYLCASSLQNNEQFFGPGTRLTVL.

V and J are TRBV6-5 and TRBJ1-5; TRBD1 aligns across 9 bases. The CDR3 sequence is 12 residues long. The V segment lost 10 bases and the J segment 6 bases; nucleotides outside the gene matches: 4. Looked up from germline, CDR1 is MNHEY and CDR2 is SVGAGI. The CDR3 DNA follows: TGTGCCACCGGGACAGGGATTCAGCCCCAGCATTTT. Its translation is CATGTGIQPQHF.

The V gene is TRBV5-1, the J gene TRBJ1-3, with D possibly being TRBD1 (5 bases). Trimming took off 3 bases at V and 7 bases at J, with 8 bases between the two ends. The length of the CDR3 is 12 residues. From germline, CDR1 is SGHRS and CDR2 YFSETQ. CDR3 sequence reads: CASSSEGNTIYF. In nucleotides, the CDR3 is TGCGCCAGCAGCTCGGAGGGGAACACCATATATTTT. Combining the CDR3 with reference TRBV5-1 and TRBJ1-3 gives the whole variable domain KAGVTQTPRYLIKTRGQQVTLSCSPISGHRSVSWYQQTPGQGLQFLFEYFSETQRNKGNFPGRFSGRQFSNSRSEMNVSTLELGDSALYLCASSSEGNTIYFGEGSWLTVV.

CDR3 nucleotides: TGTGCCAGCTCACCACCCAACAGAATGAACACTGAAGCTTTCTTT. It yields the protein CASSPPNRMNTEAFF. The chain couples TRBV18 to TRBJ1-1; D unresolved. Germline V gives CDR1 KGHSH, CDR2 LQKENI. V was shortened by 0 bases and J by 0 bases, with 8 bases between the two germline ends. This CDR3 contains 15 residues.

This clone has at least ten counts. The V gene is TRBV3-1 (or the pseudogene TRBV3-2), the J gene TRBJ2-3; D is perhaps TRBD1 (5 bases). This CDR3 is 14 amino acids long. The V end was cut by 2 bases, the J end by 4 bases, with 10 bases between. Germline V gene data show CDR1 as LGHDT and CDR2 as YNNKEL (reference sequence). The CDR3 coding sequence is TGTGCCAGCAGCCAACAGGGAAGCCCAGATACGCAGTATTTT. This codes for CASSQQGSPDTQYF.

The V call is TRBV6-6, the J call TRBJ1-2; 8 bases are shared with TRBD1. J gave up 0 bases and V 6 bases, and 9 bases lay outside the gene matches. From germline, CDR1 is MNHNY and CDR2 SVGAGI (reference sequence). The CDR3 loop spans 16 amino acids. CDR3 amino acids: CASSPDSRGPNYGYTF. CDR3 coding DNA: TGTGCCAGCAGCCCCGATTCCAGGGGGCCTAACTATGGCTACACCTTC.

The chain recombines TRBV6-5 with TRBJ2-1; 7 bases fit TRBD2. V gave up 6 bases and J gave up 9 bases; unmatched junction bases: 8. The CDR3 has 13 amino acids. The germline V gene has CDR1 MNHEY and CDR2 SVGAGI. CDR3 nucleotide sequence: TGTGCCAGCAGAAGGGGAGGGGTCGGTGAGCAGTTCTTC. It is translated as CASRRGGVGEQFF.

Points on this clone: A junction boundary mismatches the germline segment, possibly from a read error. This chain links TRBV10-3 with TRBJ2-3, with TRBD2 matching 8 bases. The CDR3 spans 15 residues. The V gene's germline CDR1 is ENHRY and CDR2 SYGVKD. DNA of the CDR3: TGTGCCATCAGGGAGTTAGCGGGATCCACAGATACGCAGTATTTT. This codes for CAIRELAGSTDTQYF.

This clone was seen more than once but under ten times. The rearrangement links TRBV10-3 to TRBJ2-1; 9 bases are shared with TRBD2. Germline lookup yields CDR1 ENHRY and CDR2 SYGVKD. With V trimmed by 10 bases and J by 7 bases, 17 bases remained unmatched. This CDR3 has 16 amino acids. The CDR3 nucleotides are TGTGCCACCCTCCCTAGCGGGGCCCCAACGGAAAATGAGCAGTTCTTC. It is translated as CATLPSGAPTENEQFF.